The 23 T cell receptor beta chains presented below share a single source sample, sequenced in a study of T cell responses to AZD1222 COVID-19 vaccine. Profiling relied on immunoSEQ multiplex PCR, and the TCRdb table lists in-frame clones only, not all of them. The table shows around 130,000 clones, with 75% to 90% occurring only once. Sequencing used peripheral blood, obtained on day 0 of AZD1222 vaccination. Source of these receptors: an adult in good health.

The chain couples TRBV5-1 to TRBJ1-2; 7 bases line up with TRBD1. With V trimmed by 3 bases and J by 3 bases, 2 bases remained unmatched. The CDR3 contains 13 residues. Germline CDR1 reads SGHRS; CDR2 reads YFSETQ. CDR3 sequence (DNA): TGCGCCAGCAGCTCAGGACAGGACTATGGCTACACCTTC. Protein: CASSSGQDYGYTF. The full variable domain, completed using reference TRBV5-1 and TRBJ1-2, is KAGVTQTPRYLIKTRGQQVTLSCSPISGHRSVSWYQQTPGQGLQFLFEYFSETQRNKGNFPGRFSGRQFSNSRSEMNVSTLELGDSALYLCASSSGQDYGYTFGSGTRLTVV.

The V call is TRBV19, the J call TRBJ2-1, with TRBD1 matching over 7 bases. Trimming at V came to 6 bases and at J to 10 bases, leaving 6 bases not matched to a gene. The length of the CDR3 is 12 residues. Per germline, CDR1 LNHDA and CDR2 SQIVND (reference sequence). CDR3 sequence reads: CASSPLDREQFF. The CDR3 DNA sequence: TGTGCCAGTAGCCCCTTGGACAGGGAGCAGTTCTTC. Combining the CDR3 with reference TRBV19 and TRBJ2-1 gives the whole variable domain DGGITQSPKYLFRKEGQNVTLSCEQNLNHDAMYWYRQDPGQGLRLIYYSQIVNDFQKGDIAEGYSVSREKKESFPLTVTSAQKNPTAFYLCASSPLDREQFFGPGTRLTVL.

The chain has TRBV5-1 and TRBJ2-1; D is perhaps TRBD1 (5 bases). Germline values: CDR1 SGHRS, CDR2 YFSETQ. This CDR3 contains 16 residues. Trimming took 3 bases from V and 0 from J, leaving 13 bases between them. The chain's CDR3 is CASSSRIRDSYNEQFF. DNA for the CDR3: TGCGCCAGCAGCTCAAGAATCAGGGACTCCTACAATGAGCAGTTCTTC.

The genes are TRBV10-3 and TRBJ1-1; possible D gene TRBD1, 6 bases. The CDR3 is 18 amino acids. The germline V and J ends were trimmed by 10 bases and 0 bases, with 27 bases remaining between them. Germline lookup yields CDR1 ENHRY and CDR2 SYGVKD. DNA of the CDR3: TGTGCCACCGAGGGACGACGGACAGACGAACCCATGAACACTGAAGCTTTCTTT. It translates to CATEGRRTDEPMNTEAFF.

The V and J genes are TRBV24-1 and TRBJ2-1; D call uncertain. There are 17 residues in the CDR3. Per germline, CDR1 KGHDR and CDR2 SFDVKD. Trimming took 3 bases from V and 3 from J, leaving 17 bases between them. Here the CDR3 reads CATSDPDVGYGYNEQFF. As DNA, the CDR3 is TGTGCCACCAGTGATCCGGACGTTGGATATGGCTACAATGAGCAGTTCTTC.

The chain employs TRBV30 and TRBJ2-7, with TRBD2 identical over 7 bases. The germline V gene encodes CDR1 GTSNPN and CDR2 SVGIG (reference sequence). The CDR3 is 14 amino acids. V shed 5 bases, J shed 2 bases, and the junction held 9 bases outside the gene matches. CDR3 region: CAWSRAAGAYEQYF. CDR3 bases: TGTGCCTGGTCCCGGGCCGCGGGGGCCTACGAGCAGTACTTC.

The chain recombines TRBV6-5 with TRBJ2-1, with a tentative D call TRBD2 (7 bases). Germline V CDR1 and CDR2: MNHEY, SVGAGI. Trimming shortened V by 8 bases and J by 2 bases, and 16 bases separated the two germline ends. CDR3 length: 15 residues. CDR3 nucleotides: TGTGCCAGCCCGAAGGCGGGGGCCCCCTACAATGAGCAGTTCTTC. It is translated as CASPKAGAPYNEQFF.

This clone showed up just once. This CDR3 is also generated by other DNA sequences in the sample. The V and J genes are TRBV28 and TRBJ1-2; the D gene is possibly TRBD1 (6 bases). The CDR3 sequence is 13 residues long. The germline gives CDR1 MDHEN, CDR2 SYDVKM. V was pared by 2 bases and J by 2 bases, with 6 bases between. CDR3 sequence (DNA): TGTGCCAGCAGTTTAGGACAGAACTATGGCTACACCTTC. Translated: CASSLGQNYGYTF.

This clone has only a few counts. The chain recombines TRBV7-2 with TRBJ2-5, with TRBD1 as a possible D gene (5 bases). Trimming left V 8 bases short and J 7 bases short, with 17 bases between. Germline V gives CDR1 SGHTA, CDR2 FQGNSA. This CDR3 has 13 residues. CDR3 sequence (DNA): TGTGCCAGCTCCCAGGGATTTTTTAGGACCCAGTACTTC. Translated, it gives CASSQGFFRTQYF.

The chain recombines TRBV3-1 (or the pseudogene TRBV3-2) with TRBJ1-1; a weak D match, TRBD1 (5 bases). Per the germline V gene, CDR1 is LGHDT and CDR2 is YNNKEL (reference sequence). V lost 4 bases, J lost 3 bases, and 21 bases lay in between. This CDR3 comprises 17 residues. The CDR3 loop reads CASSPSPMGWGDTEAFF. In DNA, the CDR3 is TGTGCCAGCAGCCCGTCCCCGATGGGGTGGGGGGACACTGAAGCTTTCTTT.

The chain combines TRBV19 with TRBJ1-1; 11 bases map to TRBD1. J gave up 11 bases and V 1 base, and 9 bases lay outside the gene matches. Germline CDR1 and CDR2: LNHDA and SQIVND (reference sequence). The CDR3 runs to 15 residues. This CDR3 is CASSIAGTGGLGAFF. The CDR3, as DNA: TGTGCCAGTAGTATAGCCGGGACAGGGGGTTTGGGCGCTTTCTTT.

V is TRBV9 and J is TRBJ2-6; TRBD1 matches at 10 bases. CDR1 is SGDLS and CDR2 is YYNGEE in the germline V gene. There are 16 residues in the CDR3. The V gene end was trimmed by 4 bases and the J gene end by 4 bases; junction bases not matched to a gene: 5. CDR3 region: CASSLGTGAGANVLTF. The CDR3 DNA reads TGTGCCAGCAGCCTTGGGACAGGGGCCGGGGCCAACGTCCTGACTTTC.

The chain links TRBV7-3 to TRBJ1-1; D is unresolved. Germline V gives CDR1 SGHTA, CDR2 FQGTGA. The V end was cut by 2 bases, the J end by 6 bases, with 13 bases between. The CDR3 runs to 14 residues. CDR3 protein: CASSLGSSSAEAFF. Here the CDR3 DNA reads TGTGCCAGCAGCTTAGGGTCTTCGAGCGCTGAAGCTTTCTTT. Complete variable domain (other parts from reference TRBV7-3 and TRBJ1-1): GAGVSQTPSNKVTEKGKYVELRCDPISGHTALYWYRQSLGQGPEFLIYFQGTGAADDSGLPNDRFFAVRPEGSVSTLKIQRTERGDSAVYLCASSLGSSSAEAFFGQGTRLTVV.

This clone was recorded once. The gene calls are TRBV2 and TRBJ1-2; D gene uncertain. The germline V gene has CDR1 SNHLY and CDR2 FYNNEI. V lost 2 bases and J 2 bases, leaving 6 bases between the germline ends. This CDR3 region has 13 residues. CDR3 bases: TGTGCCAGCAGTGAATGGGCGAACTATGGCTACACCTTC. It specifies CASSEWANYGYTF.

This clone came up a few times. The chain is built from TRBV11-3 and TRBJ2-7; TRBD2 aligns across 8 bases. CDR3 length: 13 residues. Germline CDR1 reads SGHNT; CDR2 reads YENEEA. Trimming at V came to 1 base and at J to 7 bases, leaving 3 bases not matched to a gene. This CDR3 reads CASSLGRGGEQYF. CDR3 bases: TGTGCCAGCAGCTTAGGTCGGGGGGGAGAGCAGTACTTC.

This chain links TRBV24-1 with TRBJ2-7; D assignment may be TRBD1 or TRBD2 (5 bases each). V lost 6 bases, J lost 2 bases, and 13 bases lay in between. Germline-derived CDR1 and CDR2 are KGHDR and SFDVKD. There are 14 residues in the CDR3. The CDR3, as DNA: TGTGCCACCAGTTCCAAGTGGGGGACCTACGAGCAGTACTTC. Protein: CATSSKWGTYEQYF.

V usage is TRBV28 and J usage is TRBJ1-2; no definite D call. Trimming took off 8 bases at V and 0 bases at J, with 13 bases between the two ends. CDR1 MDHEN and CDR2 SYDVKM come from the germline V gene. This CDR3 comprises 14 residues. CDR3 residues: CASREGVTNYGYTF. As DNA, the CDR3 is TGTGCCAGCCGGGAGGGCGTCACTAACTATGGCTACACCTTC.

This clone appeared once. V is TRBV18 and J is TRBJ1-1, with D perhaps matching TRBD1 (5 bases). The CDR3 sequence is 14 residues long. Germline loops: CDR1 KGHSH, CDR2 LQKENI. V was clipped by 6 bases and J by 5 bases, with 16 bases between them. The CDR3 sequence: CASSKAAGRTEAFF. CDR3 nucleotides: TGTGCCAGCTCCAAAGCGGCAGGGAGGACTGAAGCTTTCTTT.

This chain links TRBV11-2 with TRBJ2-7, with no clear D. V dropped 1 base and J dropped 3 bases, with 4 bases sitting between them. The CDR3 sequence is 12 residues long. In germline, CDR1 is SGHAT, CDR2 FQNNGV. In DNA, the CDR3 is TGTGCCAGCAGCTTAGTAGTCTACGAGCAGTACTTC. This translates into CASSLVVYEQYF.

CDR3 residues: CASSPWDPDEQYF. DNA of the CDR3: TGTGCCAGCAGTCCCTGGGACCCGGACGAGCAGTACTTC. The chain carries TRBV12-3 or TRBV12-4 and TRBJ2-7, with D perhaps given as TRBD1 or TRBD2 (5 bases each). The CDR3 length is 13 residues. V lost 5 bases to trimming and J lost 5 bases, with 13 bases between them.

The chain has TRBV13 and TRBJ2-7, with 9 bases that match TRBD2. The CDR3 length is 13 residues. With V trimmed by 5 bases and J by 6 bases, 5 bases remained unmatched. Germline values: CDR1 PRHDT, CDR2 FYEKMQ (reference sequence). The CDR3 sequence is CASSLGLAGEQYF. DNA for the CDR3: TGTGCCAGCAGCCTGGGACTAGCTGGCGAGCAGTACTTC.

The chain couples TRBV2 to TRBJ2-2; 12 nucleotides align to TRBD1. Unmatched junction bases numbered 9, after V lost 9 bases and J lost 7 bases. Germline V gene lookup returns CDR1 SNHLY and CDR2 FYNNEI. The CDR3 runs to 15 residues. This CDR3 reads CARDRDRGRGGELFF. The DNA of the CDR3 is TGTGCCAGGGACCGGGACAGGGGGCGCGGCGGGGAGCTGTTTTTT.

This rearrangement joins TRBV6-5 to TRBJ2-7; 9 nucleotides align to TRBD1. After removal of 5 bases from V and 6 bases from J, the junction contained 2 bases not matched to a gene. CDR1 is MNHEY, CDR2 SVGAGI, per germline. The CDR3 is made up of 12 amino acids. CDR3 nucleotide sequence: TGTGCCAGCAGTCTGACAGGGGGCGAGCAGTACTTC. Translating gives CASSLTGGEQYF.